This record concerns one T cell receptor (beta chain) sequence. Being one base from a much bigger clone, this may be a read error. The sample is drawn from a study of molecular identifiers for immune sequencing clone quantification. V was clipped by 6 bases and J by 2 bases, with 14 bases between them. CDR3 size: 14 residues. Germline lookup yields CDR1 SGHAT and CDR2 FQNNGV. In preparing bulk TCR libraries, previously described methods and listed TCR primers were used. TCRdb re-called the PCR reads through MiXCR, storing one row per CDR3 protein. The table shows more than 450,000 distinct CDR3 sequences, with 20% to 25% occurring only once.

This receptor was taken from a human donor in good health. Some libraries in this study had Jurkat cell RNA spiked in. V and J are TRBV11-2 and TRBJ2-7, with no clear D. The source material was naive CD8+ T cells from blood, with Jurkat cell RNA spiked in. Specified subset: FACS-sorted CD8+CD4-CCR7+CD45RA+ naive T cells. CDR3 protein: CASRHPGSPYEQYF. The CDR3 DNA reads as TGTGCCAGCAGACACCCGGGTTCCCCCTACGAGCAGTACTTC.